This T cell receptor (beta chain) was identified in a study of blood T cells in healthy people across ages (dated by TCRdb to 2015 to 2017). With regard to the full study: In model experiments, roughly one uniquely barcoded TCR beta cDNA molecule per two T cells was captured by template switching. Age-related changes in TCR beta repertoire diversity were measured in the study by deep sequencing normalized with unique cDNA molecular identifiers. Four age groups were formed from the donors: young (average approximately 15 years), middle-aged (just under 40), aged (under 70) and long-lived (82). To avoid experimental bias, donors of different ages were spread randomly across the sequencing lanes. The study analyzed two additional independent replicas of 1 million unique cDNA reads from the same blood draw for two donors, one aged 18 to 29 and one aged 80 or older. The paper as a whole reports these results and caveats: Compared with the aged group, more naive CD4+ T cells, fewer expanded clones and increased TCR diversity were shown by the long-lived group, suggesting age selection. The percentage of naive T cells measured by flow cytometry correlated strongly with observed TCR beta diversity. Estimates of total diversity based on one million sequenced T cells were considered lower bounds and underestimates. Because donor CMV infection status was unknown, age-related changes in expanded clonotypes were potentially confounded. Since profiling was done on bulk unsorted PBMCs, naive and antigen-experienced compartments could not be conclusively compared. Observed TCR beta diversity per million T cells fell roughly linearly with age, and a significant reduction was already apparent by age roughly 40.

The roughly 39 donors, aged 6 to 90 years, were systemically healthy Caucasian individuals from Russia. Each donor gave 8 to 10 milliliters of peripheral blood, collected into EDTA-treated Vacutainer tubes. PBMCs were isolated by Ficoll-Paque density-gradient centrifugation, with at least 6 million obtained per sample. Total RNA was extracted from PBMCs with Trizol reagent, with at least 6 micrograms obtained per sample. Naive CD45RAhigh/CD27high T cell percentages were measured by flow cytometry on a PBMC aliquot from every donor. Library preparation used 5' RACE. The sequencing machine was an Illumina HiSeq 2500. A second PCR of 7 to 11 cycles was performed with a sample-barcoded 5' primer and a J-beta primer mix. A unique molecular identifier was introduced onto each TCR beta cDNA molecule by a template-switch 5' adaptor carrying 12 random nucleotides. Each sample yielded at least 3 million CDR3-containing paired-end reads. The Mint cDNA synthesis kit, primed by a TRBC-specific oligonucleotide, was used to synthesize first-strand cDNA from all RNA. Following uracil-DNA glycosylase treatment, a first 18-cycle PCR with universal primers M1SS and BC2_uni_R was performed on all cDNA. Regarding the original processing steps: For normalization, 1 million high-quality reads were randomly selected from each sample, with every read carrying a distinct molecular identifier. Instead of being binned into consensus sequences, reads that shared molecular identifiers were thrown out. CDR3 identification, clonotype clustering and error correction used MiTCR with a Q25 quality threshold and the strictest error-elimination algorithm. A nonparametric unseen species model using Euler transformation provided a lower-bound estimate of total TCR beta diversity. TCRdb applied fastp at Q25 and MiXCR to the public reads, then kept only in-frame beta chains. Merged by CDR3 protein, the rows form single entries marked with the most common genes and DNA. It is TCRdb's table, rather than the study itself, that gives the V and J calls and clone size. A total of roughly 570,000 distinct CDR3 sequences appear in this sample, roughly a quarter of them only once. The ten most abundant clones make up around a sixth of the sample.

For this clonotype: No cognate antigen has been identified for it. Base qualities were left out, and no much larger clone turns up one base away.

Input material: blood. This sequence was found in a woman between 65 and 79 years old in good health.

The CDR3 protein sequence reads: CASSVGGAGYNEQFF. DNA sequence: TGTGCCAGCAGCGTAGGAGGGGCCGGTTACAATGAGCAGTTCTTC. The chain is made from TRBV9 and TRBJ2-1; the D match is possibly TRBD1 or TRBD2, with 5 bases aligned in each. V is pared back by 0 bases and J by 4 bases, with 11 bases lying between the germline termini. The CDR3 starts with the cysteine, ends with the phenylalanine, and has 15 residues. Just CDR3 DNA is preserved here, 45 bases in frame from base 1. CDR1 and CDR2 are read off the germline V gene as SGDLS and YYNGEE.